A selection of T cell receptor beta chains follows, all from one sample in a study of blood T cell repertoires in COVID-19. Libraries were prepared by immunoSEQ multiplex PCR; TCRdb keeps only in-frame clonotypes and omits some of them. Of some 190,000 clones in the sample, 70% to 90% were seen once. The sequenced sample consisted of peripheral blood. The receptor set was obtained from a woman at least 80 years old with acute or convalescent COVID-19. Each CDR3 is given with its conserved first and last residue. The D gene is left open where the match is weak.

d_call: TRBD2; v_call: TRBV28; j_call: TRBJ2-1; cdr3_aa: CASSLAGGYNEQFF
d_call: TRBD2; v_call: TRBV7-2; j_call: TRBJ2-3; cdr3_aa: CASSLVSGTTNTDTQYF
d_call: -; v_call: TRBV7-2; j_call: TRBJ2-1; cdr3_aa: CASSLDKGTPYSSYNEQFF
d_call: TRBD1; v_call: TRBV5-8; j_call: TRBJ2-7; cdr3_aa: CASSLVGTDSYEQYF
d_call: -; v_call: TRBV5-1; j_call: TRBJ1-2; cdr3_aa: CASSVVAGDYGYTF
d_call: -; v_call: TRBV7-9; j_call: TRBJ1-2; cdr3_aa: CASSLSQGYYGYTF
d_call: TRBD1; v_call: TRBV7-2; j_call: TRBJ1-4; cdr3_aa: CASSPLQGAGGKLFF
d_call: TRBD2; v_call: TRBV10-3; j_call: TRBJ2-1; cdr3_aa: CAISARSGTSGQRSSYNEQFF
d_call: TRBD2; v_call: TRBV10-3; j_call: TRBJ2-7; cdr3_aa: CAISDRPGTSGSEQYF
d_call: TRBD1; v_call: TRBV5-1; j_call: TRBJ1-1; cdr3_aa: CASTTGGASTEAFF
d_call: TRBD2; v_call: TRBV5-1; j_call: TRBJ2-3; cdr3_aa: CASSPGLAVTDTQYF
d_call: -; v_call: TRBV19; j_call: TRBJ1-4; cdr3_aa: CASSISTNEKLFF